Following are 5 T cell receptor beta chains from one sample sequenced in a study of blood T cells in healthy people across ages. PCR was performed a second time for 7 to 11 cycles using a sample-barcoded 5' primer and a J-beta primer mix. MiXCR, run by TCRdb on the 5' RACE reads, gives a single entry per CDR3 protein. The table lists about 1.7 million distinct CDR3 sequences, 28% of them singletons. Material for sequencing was blood. The source of these receptors is a woman aged 25 to 39 in good health.

This clonotype was counted only a few times. The chain combines TRBV7-9 with TRBJ2-5; unclear D gene. The germline V gene has CDR1 SEHNR and CDR2 FQNEAQ (reference sequence). Trimming cost V 7 bases and J 5 bases, with 20 bases left between them. This CDR3 spans 15 amino acids. Here the CDR3 reads CASTDVGSHGETQYF. CDR3 DNA sequence: TGTGCCAGCACAGACGTGGGCAGCCATGGCGAGACCCAGTACTTC.

This clonotype was counted ten times or more. The V gene is TRBV9, the J gene TRBJ2-7; possible D gene TRBD2, 5 bases. From germline, CDR1 is SGDLS and CDR2 YYNGEE. V lost 2 bases, J lost 1 base, and 10 bases lay in between. The CDR3 length is 14 residues. CDR3 in DNA: TGTGCCAGCAGCGTTGATCTAGCTTCCTACGAGCAGTACTTC. Protein product: CASSVDLASYEQYF.

This clonotype was recorded many times. The chain uses TRBV29-1 and TRBJ1-2; TRBD1 aligns across 8 bases. This CDR3 spans 13 amino acids. The trim removed 3 bases at V and 5 bases at J, leaving 5 bases unmatched. Germline V gene sequence: CDR1 SQVTM, CDR2 ANQGSEA. CDR3: CSVEATGVYGYTF. The CDR3, as DNA: TGCAGCGTTGAGGCGACAGGGGTTTATGGCTACACCTTC.

This clonotype was observed a few times. The chain uses TRBV7-8 and TRBJ2-4; perhaps D is TRBD1 or TRBD2 (5 bases each). With 2 bases removed from V and 1 base from J, the gap between germline ends came to 15 bases. Germline values: CDR1 SGHVS, CDR2 FQNEAQ. The CDR3 is made up of 17 amino acids. CDR3 sequence reads: CASSLFLTGAAKNIQYF. CDR3 DNA sequence: TGTGCCAGCAGCTTATTCCTCACCGGGGCGGCCAAAAACATTCAGTACTTC. Looking up the rest from reference TRBV7-8 and TRBJ2-4 gives the full variable domain: GAGVSQSPRYKVAKRGQDVALRCDPISGHVSLFWYQQALGQGPEFLTYFQNEAQLDKSGLPSDRFFAERPEGSVSTLKIQRTQQEDSAVYLCASSLFLTGAAKNIQYFGAGTRLSVL.

V usage is TRBV7-8 and J usage is TRBJ2-7, with TRBD2 identical over 7 bases. The junction had 16 bases not matched to a gene; V was cut back by 5 bases and J by 0 bases. The germline V gene has CDR1 SGHVS and CDR2 FQNEAQ. The length of the CDR3 is 18 residues. The CDR3 loop is CASSPSGIAGLSSYEQYF. CDR3 DNA sequence: TGTGCCAGCAGCCCCTCCGGGATAGCGGGCCTGAGCTCCTACGAGCAGTACTTC.